Below are 29 T cell receptor beta chains sequenced from a single sample in a study of regulatory T cells in long-lasting Graves disease. Combining iRepertoire HTBI primers with Arm-PCR of CDR3 regions, the authors built TCR beta libraries. MiXCR was run by TCRdb on the multiplex PCR reads, yielding one entry per CDR3 protein. The sample lists 300,000 to 400,000 distinct CDR3 sequences; roughly a sixth were seen once. Time point defined: newly diagnosed GD, antithyroid drugs for less than 3 months. Scientists built the TCR library using RNA that was extracted from PBMCs. Separately, the same data were catalogued under a study of T cells in Graves' hyperthyroidism and ophthalmopathy.

Material: peripheral blood mononuclear cells (PBMCs), obtained at new diagnosis, from a patient treated with antithyroid drugs. These receptors were taken from a man aged 35-49 years with Graves disease.

The chain links TRBV7-3 to TRBJ2-1; perhaps D is TRBD1 or TRBD2 (5 bases each). Germline V CDR1 and CDR2: SGHTA, FQGTGA. Deletions cut 1 base from V and 6 bases from J, with 10 bases between. The length of the CDR3 is 14 residues. In nucleotides, the CDR3 is TGTGCCAGCAGCTTAAGTGCAGGGAGCAATGAGCAGTTCTTC. Translating gives CASSLSAGSNEQFF. The full variable domain, its missing parts supplied by reference TRBV7-3 and TRBJ2-1, is GAGVSQTPSNKVTEKGKYVELRCDPISGHTALYWYRQSLGQGPEFLIYFQGTGAADDSGLPNDRFFAVRPEGSVSTLKIQRTERGDSAVYLCASSLSAGSNEQFFGPGTRLTVL.

In its sample, this clonotype was seen many times. The V gene is TRBV20-1, the J gene TRBJ1-6; possible D gene TRBD1, 6 bases. Trimming shortened V by 0 bases and J by 7 bases, and 16 bases separated the two germline ends. CDR1 and CDR2 from the germline V gene are DFQATT and SNEGSKA (reference sequence). This CDR3 has 16 amino acids. This CDR3 reads CSARDLWAGENSPLHF. CDR3 coding DNA: TGCAGTGCTAGAGATCTCTGGGCAGGGGAGAATTCACCCCTCCACTTT.

The table lists this clonotype with many counts. This chain links TRBV2 with TRBJ2-7; D possibly corresponds to TRBD1 (6 bases). Deletions cut 6 bases from V and 2 bases from J, with 14 bases between. The CDR3 is 14 residues long. The germline CDR1 and CDR2 sequences are SNHLY and FYNNEI. The CDR3 bases are TGTGCCAGCAGCGAGACAGGTTCTACCTACGAGCAGTACTTC. It specifies CASSETGSTYEQYF.

This clonotype was detected only once. The chain links TRBV11-2 to TRBJ2-2; 7 bases agree with TRBD1. CDR3 size: 15 residues. The V segment lost 6 bases and the J segment 6 bases; nucleotides outside the gene matches: 10. The germline gives CDR1 SGHAT, CDR2 FQNNGV. The CDR3: CASRGRDRPPGELFF. The CDR3 DNA reads TGTGCCAGCAGGGGACGGGACAGACCCCCCGGGGAGCTGTTTTTT.

This chain joins TRBV27 and TRBJ2-7; D possibly matches TRBD1 or TRBD2 (6 bases each). Germline V gene sequence: CDR1 MNHEY, CDR2 SMNVEV (reference sequence). The CDR3 is made up of 15 amino acids. V was shortened by 3 bases and J by 1 base, with 13 bases between the two germline ends. The CDR3: CASSLRLGQSYEQYF. CDR3 DNA: TGTGCCAGCAGTTTGAGACTAGGACAGTCCTACGAGCAGTACTTC.

To note about this clonotype: A read error likely explains this, since a far larger clone differs by one base. The V and J genes are TRBV11-2 and TRBJ2-7, with a possible D match to TRBD2 (7 bases). The V end lost 5 bases, the J end lost 7 bases, and 24 bases lay between the germline ends. Germline V CDR1 and CDR2: SGHAT, FQNNGV. The length of the CDR3 is 16 residues. CDR3 nucleotide sequence: TGTGCCAGCAGCACTGTCGCGGGGGCCTTCTACAATGAGCAGTACTTC. It is translated as CASSTVAGAFYNEQYF.

Only a few counts were recorded for this clonotype. The CDR3 sequence: CASQQYTEAFF. In DNA form, the CDR3 reads TGTGCCAGCCAGCAGTACACTGAAGCTTTCTTT. This rearrangement joins TRBV18 to TRBJ1-1; D gene unclear. V was clipped by 8 bases and J by 3 bases, with 7 bases between them. Germline values: CDR1 KGHSH, CDR2 LQKENI. The CDR3 contains 11 residues.

This clonotype occurred a few times. The rearrangement joins TRBV4-2 to TRBJ2-3; TRBD2 aligns across 14 bases. The CDR3 is 19 amino acids. Germline V CDR1 and CDR2: LGHNA, YNFKEQ. V dropped 2 bases and J dropped 0; count of bases not matched to a gene: 7. The CDR3 region has the DNA TGTGCCAGCAGCCAACTTTGGACTAGCGGGGGGACCAGCACAGATACGCAGTATTTT. Translated, it gives CASSQLWTSGGTSTDTQYF.

The chain couples TRBV20-1 to TRBJ2-1, with D tentatively TRBD1 or TRBD2 (5 bases each). The CDR3 totals 13 residues. With 7 bases removed from V and 10 bases from J, the gap between germline ends came to 20 bases. Germline V gene sequence: CDR1 DFQATT, CDR2 SNEGSKA (reference sequence). Written as DNA, the CDR3 is TGCAGTGGGGGAGCCATCGGGACGGGAGAGCAGTTCTTC. It encodes CSGGAIGTGEQFF.

V usage is TRBV7-2 and J usage is TRBJ1-2, with unresolved D. V was shortened by 5 bases and J by 4 bases, with 14 bases between the two germline ends. Looked up from germline, CDR1 is SGHTA and CDR2 is FQGNSA. The CDR3 length is 14 residues. CDR3 nucleotide sequence: TGTGCCAGCAGCGGAAGAGGCCTTTCCTATGGCTACACCTTC. Protein product: CASSGRGLSYGYTF.

The V gene is TRBV11-2, the J gene TRBJ2-3; D is perhaps TRBD1 or TRBD2 (5 bases each). The CDR3 spans 20 residues. Germline CDR1 is SGHAT and CDR2 is FQNNGV. V shed 2 bases and J shed 4 bases, with 28 bases lying between them. The CDR3 DNA sequence: TGTGCCAGCAGCTTATATTTGGGCCGGGGCCTCGGGTTAAGGGCAGATACGCAGTATTTT. Residues: CASSLYLGRGLGLRADTQYF.

The chain is built from TRBV28 and TRBJ1-1; D is ambiguous. Germline CDR1 and CDR2: MDHEN and SYDVKM. CDR3 length: 13 amino acids. V lost 6 bases to trimming and J lost 4 bases, with 12 bases between them. In DNA, the CDR3 is TGTGCCAGCAGGGGGTTGGATAGCACTGAAGCTTTCTTT. Its translation is CASRGLDSTEAFF.

In this sample, this clonotype turned up many times. V usage is TRBV5-1 and J usage is TRBJ2-3, with 8 bases matching TRBD1. The germline V gene encodes CDR1 SGHRS and CDR2 YFSETQ. V shed 2 bases, J shed 0 bases, and the junction held 5 bases outside the gene matches. The CDR3 extends over 16 amino acids. The CDR3 DNA sequence: TGCGCCAGCAGCTTATATACAGGGGGAAGCACAGATACGCAGTATTTT. Its translation is CASSLYTGGSTDTQYF.

The chain uses TRBV28 and TRBJ2-5; 7 positions agree with TRBD2. CDR1 is MDHEN, CDR2 SYDVKM, per germline. Trimming cost V 5 bases and J 1 base; bases outside gene matches: 13. This CDR3 is built from 17 residues. The CDR3: CASSGAPGTKSQETQYF. The CDR3 DNA is TGTGCCAGCAGTGGGGCGCCGGGGACTAAGTCCCAAGAGACCCAGTACTTC.

This clonotype was detected a few times. A much larger clonotype is one base distant, so this may be a read error. V is TRBV18 and J is TRBJ1-4; no clear D. The length of the CDR3 is 13 residues. Germline values: CDR1 KGHSH, CDR2 LQKENI. CDR3 region: CASSPTAREKLLF. CDR3 nucleotide sequence: TGTGCCAGCTCACCGACTGCTCGTGAAAAACTGCTTTTT.

The table lists this clonotype with a few counts. The rearrangement uses TRBV6-1 and TRBJ2-1; D is uncertain. Germline lookup yields CDR1 MNHNS and CDR2 SASEGT. Trimming took 2 bases from V and 6 from J, leaving 11 bases between them. The CDR3 length is 14 residues. The CDR3 DNA sequence: TGTGCCAGCAGTGAACAAACCCATAGCAATGAGCAGTTCTTC. Translated: CASSEQTHSNEQFF.

This clonotype was recorded many times. This chain joins TRBV27 and TRBJ1-2, with a possible D match to TRBD1 (5 bases). The V gene's germline CDR1 is MNHEY and CDR2 SMNVEV (reference sequence). The CDR3 is 16 residues long. Trimming cost V 6 bases and J 4 bases, with 21 bases left between them. The CDR3 loop is CASSSYNTGTTYGYTF. The DNA for the CDR3 is TGTGCCAGCAGCTCCTACAACACCGGGACCACCTATGGCTACACCTTC.

The chain carries TRBV12-3 or TRBV12-4 and TRBJ1-5; 7 nucleotides line up with TRBD1. Trimming removed 6 bases from V and 7 bases from J; junction bases left unmatched: 18. The CDR3 has 17 amino acids. Here the CDR3 reads CASSPNRQGGWGQPQHF. In DNA form, the CDR3 reads TGTGCCAGCAGCCCGAACCGACAGGGAGGCTGGGGGCAGCCCCAGCATTTT.

This clonotype was seen repeatedly, ten times or more. J is TRBJ1-2 and V is TRBV28; D gene uncertain. CDR1 is MDHEN and CDR2 is SYDVKM in the germline V gene. The ends were cut back, 3 bases at V and 2 bases at J, with 10 bases in the middle. The CDR3 consists of 14 residues. For the CDR3, the DNA is TGTGCCAGCAGTTTCGGGGTGAGGAACTATGGCTACACCTTC. Translated: CASSFGVRNYGYTF.

This clonotype has ten or more counts. The J gene is TRBJ2-7, the V gene TRBV12-3 or TRBV12-4; D call uncertain. This CDR3 has 12 amino acids. V was trimmed by 5 bases and J by 6 bases, leaving 11 bases between them. The CDR3 bases are TGTGCCAGCAGTCGCAGAGTCTCCGAGCAGTACTTC. Translation: CASSRRVSEQYF.

The gene calls are TRBV20-1 and TRBJ2-3, with D hard to call. The CDR3 has 12 amino acids. Germline V gene sequence: CDR1 DFQATT, CDR2 SNEGSKA (reference sequence). Deletions cut 6 bases from V and 6 bases from J, with 13 bases between. CDR3 loop: CSAKVQADTQYF. In DNA, the CDR3 is TGCAGTGCGAAGGTTCAGGCGGATACGCAGTATTTT.

This clonotype occurred a few times. The chain carries TRBV5-1 and TRBJ1-4; no definite D call. CDR3 length equals 14 residues. With 2 bases removed from V and 4 bases from J, the gap between germline ends came to 9 bases. CDR1 is SGHRS and CDR2 is YFSETQ in the germline V gene. CDR3: CASSFSGSNEKLFF. The CDR3 region has the DNA TGCGCCAGCAGCTTCAGTGGGAGTAATGAAAAACTGTTTTTT.

The chain links TRBV20-1 to TRBJ2-6; D possibly corresponds to TRBD1 (5 bases). The CDR3 sequence is 19 residues long. Trimming stripped 3 bases from V and 4 bases from J, with 25 bases between. Germline CDR1 is DFQATT and CDR2 is SNEGSKA (reference sequence). CDR3 sequence reads: CSASSLGHLYLRGANVLTF. Written as DNA, the CDR3 is TGCAGTGCTAGTTCTCTTGGACACCTATATCTGAGAGGGGCCAACGTCCTGACTTTC.

This clonotype was detected many times. The chain joins TRBV12-3 or TRBV12-4 to TRBJ2-1; 7 nucleotides line up with TRBD1. The CDR3 consists of 13 residues. Trimming cost V 6 bases and J 6 bases; bases outside gene matches: 5. This chain's CDR3 is CASRLNRGNEQFF. CDR3 nucleotides: TGTGCCAGCAGACTCAACAGGGGCAATGAGCAGTTCTTC.

This rearrangement joins TRBV29-1 to TRBJ2-5; TRBD2 aligns across 7 bases. The CDR3 runs 13 residues. Trimming took 4 bases from V and 2 from J; bases not matched to a gene: 4. Per germline, CDR1 SQVTM and CDR2 ANQGSEA. CDR3 amino acids: CSVGGGGQETQYF. The CDR3 nucleotides are TGCAGCGTTGGGGGGGGGGGGCAAGAGACCCAGTACTTC.

This clonotype was observed a few times. The V gene is TRBV27, the J gene TRBJ2-1, with D possibly matching TRBD1 (5 bases). This CDR3 is 15 amino acids long. The germline V and J ends were trimmed by 2 bases and 12 bases, with 20 bases remaining between them. The germline V gene has CDR1 MNHEY and CDR2 SMNVEV (reference sequence). The CDR3 coding sequence is TGTGCCAGCAGTTTACAGGGCTTGACGCGACGATGGCAGTTCTTC. It codes for CASSLQGLTRRWQFF.

In this sample, this clonotype turned up many times. The chain couples TRBV28 to TRBJ2-7; 8 bases agree with TRBD1. Germline trimming cut 4 bases from V and 5 bases from J; bases unmatched to any gene: 13. The CDR3 extends over 16 amino acids. The germline V gene has CDR1 MDHEN and CDR2 SYDVKM. The CDR3 is CASSSLRQGTGDEQYF. DNA for the CDR3: TGTGCCAGCAGTTCGCTAAGACAGGGGACTGGGGACGAGCAGTACTTC. The full variable domain, in which reference TRBV28 and TRBJ2-7 provide the parts outside the CDR3, is DVKVTQSSRYLVKRTGEKVFLECVQDMDHENMFWYRQDPGLGLRLIYFSYDVKMKEKGDIPEGYSVSREKKERFSLILESASTNQTSMYLCASSSLRQGTGDEQYFGPGTRLTVT.

The chain has TRBV12-3 or TRBV12-4 and TRBJ1-1; D remains ambiguous. V was trimmed by 2 bases and J by 7 bases, leaving 8 bases between them. The CDR3 totals 12 residues. CDR3 bases: TGTGCCAGCAGTTTAACCGGCCTTGAAGCTTTCTTT. It is translated as CASSLTGLEAFF.

This chain joins TRBV12-3 or TRBV12-4 and TRBJ1-2, with no clear D. This CDR3 is built from 14 residues. Trimming stripped 7 bases from V and 6 bases from J, with 18 bases between. The CDR3 nucleotides read TGTGCCAGCAATACGGCCCCCCCCCTAGATGGCTACACCTTC. Protein: CASNTAPPLDGYTF.